The text below deals with one TCR beta chain. The antigen remains undetermined. The data are from a study of PD-1 blockade in mismatch repair-deficient tumors. Whole-study results and caveats: After pembrolizumab, tumor-resident clones rose rapidly, then generally contracted before radiologic responses.

The CDR3 consists of 15 residues. Germline assignment: CDR1 SGHNT and CDR2 YYREEE (reference sequence). The ends lost 4 bases at V and 5 bases at J; junction bases unmatched: 7. Libraries were prepared by immunoSEQ multiplex PCR; TCRdb keeps only in-frame clonotypes and omits some of them. This table holds around 40,000 clones, over 70% found once. The sequence derives from an adult with mismatch repair-deficient cancer. Sequenced material: PBMCs, taken roughly 39 weeks after starting pembrolizumab. The chain recombines TRBV5-4 with TRBJ2-3; 10 bases are a match to TRBD2. The CDR3 DNA reads TGTGCCAGCAGCCCTACTAGCGGGATCAAAGATACGCAGTATTTT. This gives the protein CASSPTSGIKDTQYF.